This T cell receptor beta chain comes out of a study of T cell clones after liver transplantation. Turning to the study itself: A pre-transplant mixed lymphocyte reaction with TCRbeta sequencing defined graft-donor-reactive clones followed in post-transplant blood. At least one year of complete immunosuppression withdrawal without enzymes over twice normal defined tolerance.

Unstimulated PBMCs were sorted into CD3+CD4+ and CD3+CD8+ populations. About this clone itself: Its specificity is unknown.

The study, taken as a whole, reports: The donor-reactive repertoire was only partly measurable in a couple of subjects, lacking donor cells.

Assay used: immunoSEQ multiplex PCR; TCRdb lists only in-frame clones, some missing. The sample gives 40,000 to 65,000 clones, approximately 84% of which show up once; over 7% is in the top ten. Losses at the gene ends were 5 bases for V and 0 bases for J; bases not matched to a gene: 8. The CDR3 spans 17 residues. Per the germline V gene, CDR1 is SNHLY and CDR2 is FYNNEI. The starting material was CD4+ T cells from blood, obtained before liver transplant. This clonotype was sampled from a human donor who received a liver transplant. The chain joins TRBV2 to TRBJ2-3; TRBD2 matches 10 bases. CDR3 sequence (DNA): TGTGCCAGCAGTCGAGGGCTAGCGGGGGACAGCACAGATACGCAGTATTTT. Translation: CASSRGLAGDSTDTQYF.